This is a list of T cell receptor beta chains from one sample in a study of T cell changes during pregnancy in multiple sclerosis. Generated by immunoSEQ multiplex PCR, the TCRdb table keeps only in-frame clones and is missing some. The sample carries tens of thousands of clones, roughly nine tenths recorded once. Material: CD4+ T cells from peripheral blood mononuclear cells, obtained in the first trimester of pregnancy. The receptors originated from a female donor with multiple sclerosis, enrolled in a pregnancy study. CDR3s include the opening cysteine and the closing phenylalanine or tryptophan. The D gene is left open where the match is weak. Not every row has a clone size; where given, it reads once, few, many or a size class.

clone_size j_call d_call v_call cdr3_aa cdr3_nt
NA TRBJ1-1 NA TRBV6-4 CASSDSRHTEAFF TGTGCCAGCAGTGATTCGCGGCATACTGAAGCTTTCTTT
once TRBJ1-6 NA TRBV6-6 CASSFSYNSPLHF TGTGCCAGCAGTTTCAGTTATAATTCACCCCTCCACTTT
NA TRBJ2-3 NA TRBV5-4 CASSLGESNTQYF TGTGCCAGCAGCTTAGGGGAATCAAATACGCAGTATTTT
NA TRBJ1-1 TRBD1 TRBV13 CASSHRQGAEAFF TGTGCCAGCAGCCACAGACAGGGGGCTGAAGCTTTCTTT
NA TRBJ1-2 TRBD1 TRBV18 CASSPRTGNYGYTF TGTGCCAGCTCACCTCGGACAGGGAACTATGGCTACACCTTC
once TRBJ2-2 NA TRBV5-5 CASSLSVGELFF TGTGCCAGCAGCTTGTCGGTCGGGGAGCTGTTTTTT
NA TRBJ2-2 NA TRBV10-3 CAISGLTGNTGELFF TGTGCCATCAGTGGTTTGACAGGAAACACCGGGGAGCTGTTTTTT
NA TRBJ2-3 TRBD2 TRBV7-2 CASSLLKNPGGGDTDTQYF TGTGCCAGCAGCCTGCTAAAGAATCCGGGGGGAGGGGACACAGATACGCAGTATTTT
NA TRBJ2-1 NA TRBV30 CAWSVRNRENEQFF TGTGCCTGGAGTGTACGAAACAGGGAGAATGAGCAGTTCTTC
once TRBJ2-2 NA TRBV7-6 CASSLGTPTGYTGELFF TGTGCCAGCAGCTTAGGGACGCCGACGGGGTACACCGGGGAGCTGTTTTTT
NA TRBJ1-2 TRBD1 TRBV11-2 CASSPKTGRYGYTF TGTGCCAGCAGCCCCAAGACAGGGCGCTATGGCTACACCTTC
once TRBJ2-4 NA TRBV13 CASSLGRGTKNIQYF TGTGCCAGCAGCTTAGGTAGGGGAACCAAAAACATTCAGTACTTC
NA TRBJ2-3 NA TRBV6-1 CASSGTVGGTDTQYF TGTGCCAGCAGTGGAACTGTGGGAGGCACAGATACGCAGTATTTT
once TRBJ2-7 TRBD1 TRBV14 CASSPRKWGDRAYEQYF TGTGCCAGCAGCCCAAGGAAGTGGGGGGACAGGGCCTACGAGCAGTACTTC
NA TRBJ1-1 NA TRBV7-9 CASSLSVLRGTEAFF TGTGCCAGCAGCTTATCCGTTTTAAGGGGTACTGAAGCTTTCTTT
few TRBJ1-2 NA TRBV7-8 CASSPRRGSNYGYTF TGTGCCAGCAGCCCTCGGAGGGGATCTAACTATGGCTACACCTTC
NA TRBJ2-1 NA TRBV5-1 CASSRVLARDYNEQFF TGCGCCAGCAGCCGGGTTTTGGCGAGAGATTACAATGAGCAGTTCTTC
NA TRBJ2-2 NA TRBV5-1 CASSLAIDLAGELFF TGCGCCAGCAGCTTGGCCATCGACTTAGCTGGGGAGCTGTTTTTT
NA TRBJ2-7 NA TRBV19 CASSKDKSYEQYF TGTGCCAGTAGCAAGGACAAGTCCTACGAGCAGTACTTC
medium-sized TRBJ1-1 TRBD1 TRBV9 CASSGTGKLNTEAFF TGTGCCAGCAGCGGGACAGGGAAGCTGAACACTGAAGCTTTCTTT
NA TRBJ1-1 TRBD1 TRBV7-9 CASSWRTGGTEAFF TGTGCCAGCAGCTGGCGGACAGGGGGTACTGAAGCTTTCTTT
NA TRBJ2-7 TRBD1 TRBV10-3 CAISVDRGGEQYF TGTGCCATCAGTGTTGACAGGGGCGGTGAGCAGTACTTC
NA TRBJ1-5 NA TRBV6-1 CASNPAQGGGQPQHF TGTGCCAGCAACCCGGCGCAGGGAGGAGGCCAGCCCCAGCATTTT
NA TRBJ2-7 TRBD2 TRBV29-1 CSASAGGPYEQYF TGCAGCGCATCAGCGGGAGGGCCCTACGAGCAGTACTTC